The clone carrying this TCR beta chain occurred a few times. Antigen unknown. The sample originates from a study of T cell repertoires in cytomegalovirus infection. As for the study in general: From public TCR beta signatures came an indication of both CMV infection and matching HLA type. Study outcomes and limitations: HLA-C-restricted CMV clonotypes gave the most frequent clonotype in two of eight donors. The study identified carriers of CMV plus the relevant HLA from cumulative public TCR beta family frequency.

CDR1 SGHVS and CDR2 FNYEAQ come from the germline V gene. The V segment lost 8 bases and the J segment 3 bases; nucleotides outside the gene matches: 7. The CDR3 consists of 15 residues. TCRdb used MiXCR to reprocess the reads, holding one entry per CDR3 protein. This sample has 200,000 to 300,000 distinct CDR3 sequences, with approximately 9.2% found just once. The sequenced sample consisted of PBMCs. This chain joins TRBV7-6 and TRBJ2-2; TRBD1 matches at 9 bases. This clonotype was obtained from a human donor in good health (CMV status not recorded). Some clones in this sample may be carry-over from other donors' samples. The CDR3 DNA sequence: TGTGCCAGCGCCCCGACAGGGGGGTACACCGGGGAGCTGTTTTTT. Amino acid sequence: CASAPTGGYTGELFF.